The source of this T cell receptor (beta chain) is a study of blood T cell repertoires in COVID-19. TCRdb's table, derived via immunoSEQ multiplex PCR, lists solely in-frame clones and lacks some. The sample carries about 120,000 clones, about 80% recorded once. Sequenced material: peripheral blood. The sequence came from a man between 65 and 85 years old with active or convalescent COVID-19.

Here the CDR3 reads CASSLVRSSGELFF. The CDR3 DNA sequence: TGTGCCAGCAGCTTAGTAAGGAGCTCCGGGGAGCTGTTTTTT. J is TRBJ2-2 and V is TRBV7-2; the D is unclear. The germline V and J ends were trimmed by 1 base and 6 bases, with 9 bases remaining between them. The CDR3 loop spans 14 amino acids. Germline V gives CDR1 SGHTA, CDR2 FQGNSA.